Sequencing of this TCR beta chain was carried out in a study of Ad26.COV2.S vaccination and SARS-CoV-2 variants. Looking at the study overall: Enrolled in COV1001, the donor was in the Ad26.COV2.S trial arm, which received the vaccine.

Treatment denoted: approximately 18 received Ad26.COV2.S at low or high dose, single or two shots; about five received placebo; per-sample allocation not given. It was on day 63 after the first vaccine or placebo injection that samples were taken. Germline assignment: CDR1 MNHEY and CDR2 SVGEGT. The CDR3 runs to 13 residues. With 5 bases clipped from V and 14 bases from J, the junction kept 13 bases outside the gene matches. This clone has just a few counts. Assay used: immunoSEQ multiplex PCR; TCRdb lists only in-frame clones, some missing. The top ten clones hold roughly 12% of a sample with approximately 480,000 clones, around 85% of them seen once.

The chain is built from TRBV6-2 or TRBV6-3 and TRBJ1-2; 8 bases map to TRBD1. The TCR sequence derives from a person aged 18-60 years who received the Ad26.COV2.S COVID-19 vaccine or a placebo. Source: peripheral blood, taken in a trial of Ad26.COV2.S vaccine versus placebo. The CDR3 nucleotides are TGTGCCAGCAGTCAAACCCCTCCAGGGGGCGCGACCTTC. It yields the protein CASSQTPPGGATF.